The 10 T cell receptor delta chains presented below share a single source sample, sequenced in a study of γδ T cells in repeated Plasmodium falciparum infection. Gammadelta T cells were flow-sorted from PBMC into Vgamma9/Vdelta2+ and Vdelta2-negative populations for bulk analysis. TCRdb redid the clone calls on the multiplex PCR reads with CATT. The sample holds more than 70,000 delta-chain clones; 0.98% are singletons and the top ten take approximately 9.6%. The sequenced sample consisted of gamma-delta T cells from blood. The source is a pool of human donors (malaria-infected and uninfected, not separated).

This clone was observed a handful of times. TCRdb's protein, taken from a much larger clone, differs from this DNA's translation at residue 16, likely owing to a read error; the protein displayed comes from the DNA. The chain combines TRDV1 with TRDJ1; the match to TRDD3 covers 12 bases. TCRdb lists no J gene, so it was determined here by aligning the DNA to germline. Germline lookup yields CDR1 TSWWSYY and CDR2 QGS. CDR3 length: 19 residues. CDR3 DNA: TGTGCTCTTGGGGAACTATCCCCTTTTACTGGGGGATACACCGATGAACTCATCTTT. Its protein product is CALGELSPFTGGYTDELIF.

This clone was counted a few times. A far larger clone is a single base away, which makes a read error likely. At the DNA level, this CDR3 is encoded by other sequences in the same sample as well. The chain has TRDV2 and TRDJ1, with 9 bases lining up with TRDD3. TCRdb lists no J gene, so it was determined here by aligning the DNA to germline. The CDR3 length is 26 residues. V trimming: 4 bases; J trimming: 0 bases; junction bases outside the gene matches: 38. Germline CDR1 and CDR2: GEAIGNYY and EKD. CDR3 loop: CACDYRPSPFLGDRGVPKLYTDKLIF. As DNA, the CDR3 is TGTGCCTGTGATTACAGGCCTTCTCCATTCCTGGGGGATCGGGGGGTGCCGAAGTTGTACACCGATAAACTCATCTTT.

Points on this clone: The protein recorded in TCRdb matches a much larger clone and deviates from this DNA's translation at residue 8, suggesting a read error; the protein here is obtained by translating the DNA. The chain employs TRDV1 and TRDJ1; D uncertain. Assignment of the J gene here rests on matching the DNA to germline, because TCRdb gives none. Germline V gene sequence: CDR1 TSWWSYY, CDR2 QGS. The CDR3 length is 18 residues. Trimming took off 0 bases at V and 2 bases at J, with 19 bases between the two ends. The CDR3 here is CALGELWRTRYGTDKLIF. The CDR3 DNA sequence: TGTGCTCTTGGGGAACTCTGGAGGACCCGTTACGGAACCGATAAACTCATCTTT.

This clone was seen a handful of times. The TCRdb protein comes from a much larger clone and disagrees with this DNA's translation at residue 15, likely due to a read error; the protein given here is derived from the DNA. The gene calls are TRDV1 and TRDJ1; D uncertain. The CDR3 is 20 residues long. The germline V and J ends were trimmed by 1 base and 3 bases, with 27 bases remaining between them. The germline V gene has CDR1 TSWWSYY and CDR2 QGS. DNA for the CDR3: TGTGCTCTTGGGGAACGGGGCGATAGCCCTCGCCGACGTTTCGCCGATAAACTCATCTTT. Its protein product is CALGERGDSPRRRFADKLIF.

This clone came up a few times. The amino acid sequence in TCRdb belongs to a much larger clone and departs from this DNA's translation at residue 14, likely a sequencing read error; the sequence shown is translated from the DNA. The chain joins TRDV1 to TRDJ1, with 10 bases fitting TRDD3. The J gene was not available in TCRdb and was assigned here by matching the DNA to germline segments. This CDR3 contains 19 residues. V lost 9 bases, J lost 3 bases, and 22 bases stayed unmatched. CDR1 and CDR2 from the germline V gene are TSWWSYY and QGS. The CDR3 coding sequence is TGTGCTCTAGACGAGATTCCCCTTGACTGGGGGGGATACGCCGATAAACTCATCTTT. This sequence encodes CALDEIPLDWGGYADKLIF.

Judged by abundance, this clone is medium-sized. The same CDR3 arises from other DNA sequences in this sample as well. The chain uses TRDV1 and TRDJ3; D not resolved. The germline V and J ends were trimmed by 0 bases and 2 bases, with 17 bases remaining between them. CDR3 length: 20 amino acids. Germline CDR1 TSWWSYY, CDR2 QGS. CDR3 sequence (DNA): TGTGCTCTTGGGGAACTAGGTTGCCCCCTCCAAACCTGGGACACCCGACAGATGTTTTTC. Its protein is CALGELGCPLQTWDTRQMFF.

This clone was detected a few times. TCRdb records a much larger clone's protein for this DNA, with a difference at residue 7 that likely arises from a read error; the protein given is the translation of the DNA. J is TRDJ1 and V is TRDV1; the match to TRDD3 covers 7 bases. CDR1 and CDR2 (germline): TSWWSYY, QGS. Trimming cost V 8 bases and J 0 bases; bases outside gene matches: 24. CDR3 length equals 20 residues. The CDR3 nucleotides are TGTGCTCTTAGCCCCTTGCCCTGGGGGTCCCCCGGTTGGTACACCGATAAACTCATCTTT. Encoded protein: CALSPLPWGSPGWYTDKLIF.

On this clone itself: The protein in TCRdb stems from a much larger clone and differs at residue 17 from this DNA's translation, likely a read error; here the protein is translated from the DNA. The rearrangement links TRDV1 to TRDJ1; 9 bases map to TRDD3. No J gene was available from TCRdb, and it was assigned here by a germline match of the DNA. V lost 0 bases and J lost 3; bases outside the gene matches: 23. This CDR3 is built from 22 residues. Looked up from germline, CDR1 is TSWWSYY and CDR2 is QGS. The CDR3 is CALGELVLVLGIRGFYADKLIF. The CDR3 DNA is TGTGCTCTTGGGGAACTAGTCTTAGTGTTGGGGATACGTGGATTTTACGCCGATAAACTCATCTTT.

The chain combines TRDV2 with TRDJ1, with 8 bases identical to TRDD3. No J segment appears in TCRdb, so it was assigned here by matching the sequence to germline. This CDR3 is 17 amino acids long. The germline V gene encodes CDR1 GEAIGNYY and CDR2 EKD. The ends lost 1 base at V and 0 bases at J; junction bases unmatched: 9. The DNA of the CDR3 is TGTGCCTGTGACACTCTACTGGGGGGTAAGTACACCGATAAACTCATCTTT. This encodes CACDTLLGGKYTDKLIF.

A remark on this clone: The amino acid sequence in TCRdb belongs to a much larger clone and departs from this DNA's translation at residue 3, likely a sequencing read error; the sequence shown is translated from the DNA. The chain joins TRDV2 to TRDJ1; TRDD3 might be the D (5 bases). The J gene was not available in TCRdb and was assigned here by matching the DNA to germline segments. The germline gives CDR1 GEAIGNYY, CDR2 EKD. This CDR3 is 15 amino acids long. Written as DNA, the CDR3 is TGTGCCTATGACACCGGTGGGATGGGTACCGATAAACTCATCTTT. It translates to CAYDTGGMGTDKLIF.